This T cell receptor beta chain was observed in a study of cytomegalovirus exposure and HLA in healthy donors. PCR was performed using 60 Vbeta and 13 Jbeta primers. Only in-frame clones appear in the TCRdb table, and some are missing; sequencing was by immunoSEQ multiplex PCR. Altogether about 200,000 clones are present, around four fifths being singletons, with the ten largest covering approximately 1.5%. The CDR3 sequence is 13 residues long. Germline loops: CDR1 KGHSH, CDR2 LQKENI. The V gene lost 5 bases and the J gene lost 5 bases, with 13 bases spanning the gap. The donors were healthy bone marrow donors. Whole-study findings and limits: Later genetic work tied a missense DCLRE1C variant to beta-chain V and J trimming. Per published reports, the classifier diagnosed cytomegalovirus status with high specificity and sensitivity. Rarity characterized most TCR sequences, yet some public TCRs appeared in many donors.

On this clone: The antigen is unknown.

The V call is TRBV18, the J call TRBJ2-7; weak D call: TRBD1 (6 bases). The origin of this receptor is a man in his forties or fifties in good health and CMV-seronegative. Sample: PBMCs. CDR3 sequence: CASSGGNIHEQYF. The CDR3 DNA reads TGTGCCAGCTCAGGGGGCAATATCCACGAGCAGTACTTC.